The 31 T cell receptor beta chains listed next were all sequenced from one sample in a study of T cell changes during pregnancy in multiple sclerosis. Libraries were prepared by immunoSEQ multiplex PCR; TCRdb keeps only in-frame clonotypes and omits some of them. In the table there are about 59,000 clones, over 75% of which are singletons. Sequencing used peripheral blood, obtained before pregnancy. The receptor set was obtained from a female donor with multiple sclerosis, enrolled in a pregnancy study.

The chain has TRBV6-5 and TRBJ2-7; the match to TRBD1 covers 7 bases. The CDR3 covers 15 residues. Per germline, CDR1 MNHEY and CDR2 SVGAGI. The junction had 17 bases not matched to a gene; V was cut back by 8 bases and J by 7 bases. The DNA of the CDR3 is TGTGCCAGCCGGGACAGATCCGACTCTCCTTTAGAGCAGTACTTC. It is translated as CASRDRSDSPLEQYF.

This clone occurred a few times. V usage is TRBV10-3 and J usage is TRBJ1-4; D possibly corresponds to TRBD1 (6 bases). From germline, CDR1 is ENHRY and CDR2 SYGVKD. V gave up 6 bases and J gave up 1 base, with 12 bases separating them. This CDR3 is built from 15 residues. The CDR3 reads CAISPDSQTNEKLFF. Written as DNA, the CDR3 is TGTGCCATCAGCCCGGACAGTCAAACTAATGAAAAACTGTTTTTT.

The J gene is TRBJ2-3, the V gene TRBV5-1; 7 bases are a match to TRBD2. This CDR3 spans 15 amino acids. Germline V gene lookup returns CDR1 SGHRS and CDR2 YFSETQ. V lost 1 base to trimming and J lost 4 bases; unmatched junction nucleotides: 6. CDR3: CASSLSRGEADTQYF. Here the CDR3 DNA reads TGCGCCAGCAGCTTGTCACGGGGGGAGGCAGATACGCAGTATTTT. The full variable domain, rest sourced from reference TRBV5-1 and TRBJ2-3, is KAGVTQTPRYLIKTRGQQVTLSCSPISGHRSVSWYQQTPGQGLQFLFEYFSETQRNKGNFPGRFSGRQFSNSRSEMNVSTLELGDSALYLCASSLSRGEADTQYFGPGTRLTVL.

V gene TRBV6-1 combines with J gene TRBJ1-6; D unclear. Germline V CDR1 and CDR2: MNHNS, SASEGT. This CDR3 region has 13 residues. V lost 2 bases and J 3 bases, leaving 2 bases between the germline ends. The CDR3 sequence is CASSELYNSPLHF. The CDR3 DNA reads as TGTGCCAGCAGTGAACTCTATAATTCACCCCTCCACTTT.

The CDR3 coding sequence is TGTGCCAGCAGCTTAGCTAGCGGGGGCCCCTCCTACGAGCAGTACTTC. This sequence encodes CASSLASGGPSYEQYF. The chain employs TRBV7-2 and TRBJ2-7, with TRBD2 matching over 9 bases. This CDR3 has 16 residues. Germline CDR1 and CDR2: SGHTA and FQGNSA. Trimming cost V 0 bases and J 0 bases; bases outside gene matches: 3.

J is TRBJ2-7 and V is TRBV7-8, with TRBD2 as a possible D gene (6 bases). Trimming pared 0 bases from V and 2 bases from J, leaving 14 bases between. The germline V gene has CDR1 SGHVS and CDR2 FQNEAQ. The CDR3 is 16 amino acids. The CDR3 DNA is TGTGCCAGCAGCTTAGCGCTGGGGGACTCCCCCTACGAGCAGTACTTC. It encodes CASSLALGDSPYEQYF.

V and J are TRBV18 and TRBJ1-1; 8 bases fit TRBD1. V was pared by 2 bases and J by 0 bases, with 8 bases of the junction left unmatched. Per the germline V gene, CDR1 is KGHSH and CDR2 is LQKENI. CDR3 length: 17 residues. The CDR3 DNA is TGTGCCAGCTCACCAAGGGACAGGCTTAGGGTGAACACTGAAGCTTTCTTT. Protein sequence: CASSPRDRLRVNTEAFF.

The CDR3 DNA is TGTGCCAGCAGTTTAGGTATGGGGACTGCGACCTACGAGCAGTACTTC. Translating it yields CASSLGMGTATYEQYF. V is TRBV27 and J is TRBJ2-7, with D tentatively TRBD2 (6 bases). Trimming stripped 2 bases from V and 2 bases from J, with 16 bases between. The V gene's germline CDR1 is MNHEY and CDR2 SMNVEV (reference sequence). This CDR3 comprises 16 residues.

The chain has TRBV11-2 and TRBJ2-3, with D maybe TRBD1 (5 bases). This CDR3 spans 14 amino acids. V was clipped by 5 bases and J by 10 bases, with 19 bases between them. Germline loops: CDR1 SGHAT, CDR2 FQNNGV. In nucleotides, the CDR3 is TGTGCCAGCAGCACGCAAGCTGGGGCTAAGTCGCAGTATTTT. This translates into CASSTQAGAKSQYF.

This clone turned up a few times. The chain joins TRBV7-3 to TRBJ2-3, with D perhaps matching TRBD2 (5 bases). This CDR3 has 16 residues. The germline V gene encodes CDR1 SGHTA and CDR2 FQGTGA. The V end lost 5 bases, the J end lost 6 bases, and 21 bases lay between the germline ends. CDR3 sequence (DNA): TGTGCCAGCAGCCGCTTCCCCAGAGGGTGGTTGGATACGCAGTATTTT. It yields the protein CASSRFPRGWLDTQYF.

The chain links TRBV7-2 to TRBJ2-1; 11 nucleotides line up with TRBD2. Germline loops: CDR1 SGHTA, CDR2 FQGNSA. CDR3 size: 16 residues. Trimming at V came to 5 bases and at J to 6 bases, leaving 9 bases not matched to a gene. CDR3 region: CASSLLTSGDLNEQFF. The CDR3 DNA is TGTGCCAGCAGCCTCTTGACTAGCGGGGACCTCAATGAGCAGTTCTTC.

The chain's CDR3 is CASSIFSQPQHF. For the CDR3, the DNA is TGTGCCAGTAGTATTTTCAGTCAGCCCCAGCATTTT. V is TRBV19 and J is TRBJ1-5; D gene unclear. The germline CDR1 and CDR2 sequences are LNHDA and SQIVND (reference sequence). This CDR3 contains 12 residues. V lost 3 bases and J lost 6, with 6 bases in between.

This clone was recorded a few times. The chain links TRBV4-3 to TRBJ2-7, with 8 bases that match TRBD1. The CDR3 is 15 residues long. CDR1 and CDR2 from the germline V gene are LGHNA and YSLEER. With 0 bases clipped from V and 3 bases from J, the junction kept 4 bases outside the gene matches. The CDR3 region has the DNA TGCGCCAGCAGCCAAGAGGACAGGGTAGACTACGAGCAGTACTTC. Amino acid sequence: CASSQEDRVDYEQYF.

The rearrangement links TRBV7-3 to TRBJ1-4; D is unresolved. CDR1 SGHTA and CDR2 FQGTGA come from the germline V gene. The V end was cut by 1 base, the J end by 6 bases, with 6 bases between. The CDR3 length is 13 residues. CDR3 sequence (DNA): TGTGCCAGCAGCTTAAGCCGGGATGAAAAACTGTTTTTT. Translated: CASSLSRDEKLFF.

The chain has TRBV29-1 and TRBJ1-1, with D perhaps matching TRBD1 (6 bases). V lost 4 bases and J lost 1, with 7 bases in between. This CDR3 region has 12 residues. CDR1 SQVTM and CDR2 ANQGSEA come from the germline V gene. The CDR3: CSVVGGNTEAFF. CDR3 DNA: TGCAGCGTTGTAGGGGGGAACACTGAAGCTTTCTTT. Complete variable domain (other parts from reference TRBV29-1 and TRBJ1-1): SAVISQKPSRDICQRGTSLTIQCQVDSQVTMMFWYRQQPGQSLTLIATANQGSEATYESGFVIDKFPISRPNLTFSTLTVSNMSPEDSSIYLCSVVGGNTEAFFGQGTRLTVV.

The V gene is TRBV4-3, the J gene TRBJ1-5, with D tentatively TRBD1 (5 bases). This CDR3 has 16 amino acids. Per germline, CDR1 LGHNA and CDR2 YSLEER. Trimming took off 0 bases at V and 5 bases at J, with 14 bases between the two ends. The CDR3 region has the DNA TGCGCCAGCAGCCAAGATCGGATAAGGGGTCATCAGCCCCAGCATTTT. This translates into CASSQDRIRGHQPQHF.

This chain connects TRBV19 to TRBJ1-6, with a tentative D call TRBD1 (5 bases). The CDR3 runs 14 residues. Trimming left V 9 bases short and J 6 bases short, with 15 bases between. CDR1 is LNHDA and CDR2 is SQIVND in the germline V gene (reference sequence). The CDR3 DNA follows: TGTGCCAGCACTTTCCTGGGGGGTAATTCACCCCTCCACTTT. It translates to CASTFLGGNSPLHF.

This clone was picked up one time. This chain joins TRBV11-3 and TRBJ1-4, with D perhaps matching TRBD1 (5 bases). The CDR3 is 19 amino acids. Germline values: CDR1 SGHNT, CDR2 YENEEA. The V end lost 8 bases, the J end lost 0 bases, and 25 bases lay between the germline ends. CDR3 in DNA: TGTGCCAGCTCTCGAGGGGAGGCGAAGGAGGTCGCAACTAATGAAAAACTGTTTTTT. Protein product: CASSRGEAKEVATNEKLFF.

The genes are TRBV2 and TRBJ2-3; possibly TRBD2 for D (5 bases). This CDR3 has 12 residues. Looked up from germline, CDR1 is SNHLY and CDR2 is FYNNEI. The V gene lost 8 bases and the J gene lost 8 bases, with 14 bases spanning the gap. The CDR3: CASFGSSPTQYF. The CDR3 region has the DNA TGTGCCAGCTTTGGGAGTTCCCCTACGCAGTATTTT. Based on the CDR3 plus reference TRBV2 and TRBJ2-3, the full variable domain is EPEVTQTPSHQVTQMGQEVILRCVPISNHLYFYWYRQILGQKVEFLVSFYNNEISEKSEIFDDQFSVERPDGSNFTLKIRSTKLEDSAMYFCASFGSSPTQYFGPGTRLTVL.

The chain employs TRBV6-5 and TRBJ2-5; TRBD2 agrees at 8 bases. CDR1 is MNHEY and CDR2 is SVGAGI in the germline V gene. This CDR3 region has 15 residues. The J segment lost 0 bases and the V segment lost 6 bases, leaving 6 bases of the junction unmatched. CDR3 loop: CASRLAGTYQETQYF. The CDR3 coding sequence is TGTGCCAGCAGGTTAGCGGGGACGTACCAAGAGACCCAGTACTTC.

This sequence joins TRBV9 and TRBJ1-3; a weak D match, TRBD1 (6 bases). Germline V gene sequence: CDR1 SGDLS, CDR2 YYNGEE. CDR3 length: 17 residues. Trimming took off 5 bases at V and 0 bases at J, with 18 bases between the two ends. The CDR3 DNA reads TGTGCCAGCAGTTCTGGAGGTTGGGACACCTCTGGAAACACCATATATTTT. It yields the protein CASSSGGWDTSGNTIYF.

This clone was observed once. The chain carries TRBV12-5 and TRBJ1-2; 9 nucleotides line up with TRBD1. The CDR3 spans 15 residues. V lost 8 bases, J lost 8 bases, and 15 bases stayed unmatched. The germline CDR1 and CDR2 sequences are LGHNT and FRNRAP. As DNA, the CDR3 is TGTGCTAGTACCAATCGACCGGGACAGGGTTGGGGCTACACCTTC. Residues: CASTNRPGQGWGYTF.

The chain carries TRBV28 and TRBJ1-5, with a weak D call TRBD1 (6 bases). This CDR3 has 12 residues. Germline assignment: CDR1 MDHEN and CDR2 SYDVKM. Trimming took off 5 bases at V and 16 bases at J, with 18 bases between the two ends. CDR3 DNA: TGTGCCAGCAGTCCCCCCGTGAGGGGGATACATTTT. Translating it yields CASSPPVRGIHF.

The chain links TRBV5-6 to TRBJ1-2, with TRBD1 identical over 9 bases. Looked up from germline, CDR1 is SGHDT and CDR2 is YYEEEE. V shed 4 bases and J 5 bases; nucleotides not matched to a gene: 12. There are 16 residues in the CDR3. The CDR3 coding sequence is TGTGCCAGCAGCCAGTTTCTGAGACAGGGGGAATATGGCTACACCTTC. Residues: CASSQFLRQGEYGYTF.

V is TRBV4-1 and J is TRBJ1-1, with a weak D call TRBD1 (6 bases). Germline-derived CDR1 and CDR2 are MGHRA and YSYEKL. CDR3 length equals 15 residues. Trimming left V 4 bases short and J 0 bases short, with 12 bases between. The CDR3 here is CASSLQQGLNTEAFF. CDR3 nucleotide sequence: TGCGCCAGCAGCCTGCAACAGGGATTGAACACTGAAGCTTTCTTT.

The chain has TRBV19 and TRBJ2-1, with D hard to call. The germline V gene encodes CDR1 LNHDA and CDR2 SQIVND (reference sequence). V lost 6 bases, J lost 0 bases, and 12 bases lay in between. The CDR3 has 15 residues. CDR3: CASRRLTSSYNEQFF. The CDR3 DNA is TGTGCCAGTAGACGACTGACGAGCTCCTACAATGAGCAGTTCTTC.

This clone has only a few counts. The chain is built from TRBV6-6 and TRBJ2-7; 9 nucleotides match TRBD1. The V and J ends lost 6 bases and 5 bases, in that order; junction bases with no gene match: 11. There are 15 residues in the CDR3. Germline V gives CDR1 MNHNY, CDR2 SVGAGI (reference sequence). The CDR3 region is CASSPEGQGSNEQYF. CDR3 in DNA: TGTGCCAGCAGCCCTGAGGGACAGGGATCCAACGAGCAGTACTTC.

The rearrangement uses TRBV25-1 and TRBJ1-1; D is possibly TRBD1 (5 bases). With 1 base removed from V and 10 bases from J, the gap between germline ends came to 10 bases. This CDR3 spans 12 amino acids. The germline V gene encodes CDR1 MGHDK and CDR2 SYGVNS. Written as DNA, the CDR3 is TGTGCCAGCAGTGAATTCGGGGGGGGAGCTTTCTTT. Its protein product is CASSEFGGGAFF.

The chain uses TRBV25-1 and TRBJ2-1; 8 bases line up with TRBD2. The CDR3 covers 15 residues. Germline loops: CDR1 MGHDK, CDR2 SYGVNS. Unmatched junction bases numbered 14, after V lost 8 bases and J lost 8 bases. The DNA for the CDR3 is TGTGCCAGCCATCGCCGGGGACTAGAGGGGGATGAGCAGTTCTTC. This sequence encodes CASHRRGLEGDEQFF.

The J gene is TRBJ2-2, the V gene TRBV2; TRBD2 matches 7 bases. There are 17 residues in the CDR3. CDR1 is SNHLY, CDR2 FYNNEI, per germline. V gave up 5 bases and J gave up 1 base; unmatched junction bases: 10. The chain's CDR3 is CASSRGVRTKNTGELFF. CDR3 coding DNA: TGTGCCAGCAGTCGGGGGGTTAGGACAAAGAACACCGGGGAGCTGTTTTTT.

V usage is TRBV30 and J usage is TRBJ1-6; TRBD1 matches 8 bases. The CDR3 has 15 amino acids. Germline values: CDR1 GTSNPN, CDR2 SVGIG (reference sequence). V shed 2 bases and J 9 bases; nucleotides not matched to a gene: 9. The CDR3 coding sequence is TGTGCCTGGAGTCCTCGGACAGGGTATGCTTCACCCCTCCACTTT. Its protein is CAWSPRTGYASPLHF.